Sequencing of this TCR beta chain was carried out in a study of regulatory T cells in long-lasting Graves disease. In its sample, this clonotype was seen many times. According to the study, TCR beta libraries were built with iRepertoire HTBI primers and CDR3-region Arm-PCR. TCRdb called the multiplex PCR reads again in MiXCR, with one record for every CDR3 protein. The sample consists of roughly 380,000 distinct CDR3 sequences, over 15% of them appearing once. Time point here: newly diagnosed GD, antithyroid drugs for less than 3 months. With RNA extracted from PBMCs as input, the TCR library was made. These data are also associated with another study on T cells in Graves' hyperthyroidism and ophthalmopathy.

Sequences were derived from peripheral blood mononuclear cells (PBMCs), sampled at new diagnosis, from a patient treated with antithyroid drugs. This TCR was recovered from a middle-aged man with Graves disease.

CDR3 sequence: CATSDSEVVWNEQFF. The CDR3 DNA is TGTGCCACCAGTGATTCGGAAGTAGTGTGGAATGAGCAGTTCTTC. V gene TRBV24-1 combines with J gene TRBJ2-1; D is ambiguous. Germline values: CDR1 KGHDR, CDR2 SFDVKD. V was clipped by 2 bases and J by 7 bases, with 14 bases between them. This CDR3 has 15 residues.